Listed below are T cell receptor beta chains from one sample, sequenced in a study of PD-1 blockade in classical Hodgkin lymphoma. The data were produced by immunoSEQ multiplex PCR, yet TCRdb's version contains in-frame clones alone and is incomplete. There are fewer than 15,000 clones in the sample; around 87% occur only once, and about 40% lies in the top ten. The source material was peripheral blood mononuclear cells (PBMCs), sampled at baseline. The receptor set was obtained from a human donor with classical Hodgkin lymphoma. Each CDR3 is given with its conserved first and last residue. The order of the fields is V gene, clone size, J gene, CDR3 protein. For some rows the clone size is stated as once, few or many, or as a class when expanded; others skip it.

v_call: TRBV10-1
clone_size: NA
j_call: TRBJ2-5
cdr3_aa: CASSAGGAGETQYF

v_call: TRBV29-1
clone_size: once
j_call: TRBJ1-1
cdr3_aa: CSVDRPENTEAFF

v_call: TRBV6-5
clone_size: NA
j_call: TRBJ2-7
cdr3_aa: CASIPGTGTYEQYF

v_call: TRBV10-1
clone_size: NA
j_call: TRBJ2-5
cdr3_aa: CASSAQGQETQYF

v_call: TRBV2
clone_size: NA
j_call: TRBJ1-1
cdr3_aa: CASSEALPWTGEF

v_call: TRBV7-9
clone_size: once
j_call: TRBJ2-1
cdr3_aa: CASTPTGRLNEQFF

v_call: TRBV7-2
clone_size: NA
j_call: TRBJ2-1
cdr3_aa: CASTRWTGRNEQFF

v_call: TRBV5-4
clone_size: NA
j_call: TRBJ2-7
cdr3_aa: CASSLLSYEQYF

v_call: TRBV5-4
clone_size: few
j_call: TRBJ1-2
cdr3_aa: CASSLGGRGGWDYGYTF

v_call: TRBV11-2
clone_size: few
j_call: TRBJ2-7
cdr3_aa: CASSLVGDRAIHEQYF

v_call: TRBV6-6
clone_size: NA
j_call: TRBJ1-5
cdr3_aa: CASSQTENQPQHF

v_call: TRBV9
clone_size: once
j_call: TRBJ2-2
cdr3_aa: CASSVDAGELFF

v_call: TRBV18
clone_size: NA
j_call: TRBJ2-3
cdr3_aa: CASSPPAAGGTDTQYF

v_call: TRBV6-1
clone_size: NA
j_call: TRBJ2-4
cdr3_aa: CASSLIILAKNIQYF

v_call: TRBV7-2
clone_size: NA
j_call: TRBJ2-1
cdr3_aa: CASSLSLVAGNNEQFF

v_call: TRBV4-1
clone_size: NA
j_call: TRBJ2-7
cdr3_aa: CASSQDRGGIIYEQYF

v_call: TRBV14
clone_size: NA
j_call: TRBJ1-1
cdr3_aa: CASSPPDSGGRTEAFF

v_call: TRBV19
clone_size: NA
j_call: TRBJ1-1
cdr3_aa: CASTNSPAYTEAFF

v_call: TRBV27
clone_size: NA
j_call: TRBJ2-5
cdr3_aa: CASSPATTGQEETQYF

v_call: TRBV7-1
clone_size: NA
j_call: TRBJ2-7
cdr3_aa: CASSSGTGAYEQYF

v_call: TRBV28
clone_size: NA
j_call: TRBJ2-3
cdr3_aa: CASSLGLAGAMSTDTQYF

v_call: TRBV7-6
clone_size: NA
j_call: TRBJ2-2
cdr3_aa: CASSPLGGESAGELFF

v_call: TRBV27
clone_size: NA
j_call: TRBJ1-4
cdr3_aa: CASRRQGAEEKLFF

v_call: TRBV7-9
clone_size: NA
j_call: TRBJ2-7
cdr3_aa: CASSLVGRGSLYEQYF

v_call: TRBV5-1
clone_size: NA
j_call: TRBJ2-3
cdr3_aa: CASGGVATDTQYF

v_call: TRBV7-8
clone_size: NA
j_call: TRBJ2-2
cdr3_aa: CASSLGRRENTGELFF

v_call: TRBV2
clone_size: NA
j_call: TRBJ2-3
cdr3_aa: CAQARQASTDTQYF

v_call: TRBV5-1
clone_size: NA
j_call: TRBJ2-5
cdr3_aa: CASSPGLQETQYF

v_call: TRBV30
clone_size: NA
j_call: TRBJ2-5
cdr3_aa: CAWGVLQETQYF

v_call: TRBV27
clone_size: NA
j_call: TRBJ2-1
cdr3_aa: CASSLMALVTHEQFF

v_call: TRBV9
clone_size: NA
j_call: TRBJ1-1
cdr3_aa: CASSVVPGTEAFF

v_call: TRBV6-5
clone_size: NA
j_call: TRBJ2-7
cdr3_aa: CASTGLAGSVKEQYF

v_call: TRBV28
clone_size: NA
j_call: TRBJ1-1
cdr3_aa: CASSLMAETEAFF

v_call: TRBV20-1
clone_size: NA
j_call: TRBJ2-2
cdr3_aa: CSARGDGELFF

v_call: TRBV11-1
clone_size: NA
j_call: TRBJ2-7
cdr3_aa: CASSLGAGGPKYEQYF

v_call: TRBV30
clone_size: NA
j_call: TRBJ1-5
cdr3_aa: CAWSVRPTNQPQHF

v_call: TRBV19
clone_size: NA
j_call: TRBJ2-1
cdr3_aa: CASSIDPPGQGAWGSYNEQFF

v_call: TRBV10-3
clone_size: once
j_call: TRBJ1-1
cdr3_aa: CAISESAGDTEAFF

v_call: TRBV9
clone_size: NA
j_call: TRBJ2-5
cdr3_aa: CASSPSGQGAPETQYF

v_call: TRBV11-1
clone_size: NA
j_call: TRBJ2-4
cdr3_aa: CASSPTGANIDIQYF

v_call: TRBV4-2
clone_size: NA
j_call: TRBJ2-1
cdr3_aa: CASSLTPYSYNEQFF

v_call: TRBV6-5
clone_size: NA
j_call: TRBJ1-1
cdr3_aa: CASSYPRSAEAFF

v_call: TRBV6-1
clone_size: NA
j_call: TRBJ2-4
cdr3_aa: CASSGYNGGLAKNIQYF

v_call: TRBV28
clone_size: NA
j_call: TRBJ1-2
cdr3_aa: CASSLLNYGYTF

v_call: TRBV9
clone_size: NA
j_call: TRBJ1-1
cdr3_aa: CASSPLGGTEAFF

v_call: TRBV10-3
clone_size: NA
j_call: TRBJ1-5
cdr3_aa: CAISSGVYEPQHF

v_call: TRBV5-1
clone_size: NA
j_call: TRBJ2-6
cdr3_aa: CASSLYSAGANVLTF

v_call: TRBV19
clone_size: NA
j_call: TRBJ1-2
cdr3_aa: CASSKIDSNYGYTF

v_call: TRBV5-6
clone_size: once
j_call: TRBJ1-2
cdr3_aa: CASSLAGGVNGYTF

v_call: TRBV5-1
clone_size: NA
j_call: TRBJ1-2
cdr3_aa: CASSLAFGGYGYTF

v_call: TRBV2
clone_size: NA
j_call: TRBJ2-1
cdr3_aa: CASSEQTSGSYEQFF

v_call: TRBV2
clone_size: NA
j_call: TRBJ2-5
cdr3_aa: CASIRSYPQETQYF

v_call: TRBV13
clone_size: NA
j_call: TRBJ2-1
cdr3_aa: CASRKEPWTSGSLYNEQFF

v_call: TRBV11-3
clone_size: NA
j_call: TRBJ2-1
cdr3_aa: CASSPTSASYNEQFF

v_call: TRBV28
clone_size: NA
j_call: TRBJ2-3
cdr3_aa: CATGGLWWDTQYF

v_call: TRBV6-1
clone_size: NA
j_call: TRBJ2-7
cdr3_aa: CASRVRLAGGHEQYF

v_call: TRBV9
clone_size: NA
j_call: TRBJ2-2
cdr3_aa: CASSAVLAGGELFF